Here is one T cell receptor (beta chain) with its context. Its matching antigen is unknown. This sample was included in a study of T cell responses to AZD1222 COVID-19 vaccine. Study as a whole: Pooling was applied to second doses at about 4 or about 12 weeks. Study-wide results and caveats: Sampling that yielded the repertoires occurred only after the peak T cell response. CD4 TCRs associated with vaccination spanned spike, dominating at 160-218 and 743-854. Most donors were white British and more were female, and clonal diversity was possibly underestimated.

Trimming shortened V by 0 bases and J by 6 bases, and 15 bases separated the two germline ends. The CDR3 is made up of 16 amino acids. Germline V gene sequence: CDR1 LGHDT, CDR2 YNNKEL (reference sequence). Sequencing used immunoSEQ multiplex PCR; TCRdb keeps in-frame clones, though not all of them. The data show 130,000 to 150,000 clones, about nine tenths seen once. The rearrangement joins TRBV3-1 (or the pseudogene TRBV3-2) to TRBJ2-1, with a possible D match to TRBD1 (6 bases). This clonotype was obtained from an adult in good health. The sample was peripheral blood, taken on day 0 of AZD1222 vaccination. The CDR3, as DNA: TGTGCCAGCAGCCAAGACGGTAGGGGGATCCGCAATGAGCAGTTCTTC. It codes for CASSQDGRGIRNEQFF.